The 6 T cell receptor delta chains presented below share a single source sample, sequenced in a study of γδ T cells in repeated Plasmodium falciparum infection. TCRdb re-called clones from the multiplex PCR reads using CATT. The repertoire consists of tens of thousands of delta-chain clones, with over 0.75% occurring once and the leading ten covering over 8.5%. Flow sorting of PBMC yielded separate Vgamma9/Vdelta2+ and Vdelta2-negative gammadelta T cell populations for bulk repertoire analysis. Sequenced sample: gamma-delta T cells from blood. The receptors shown here come from a pool of human donors (malaria-infected and uninfected, not separated).

This clone appeared a few times. TCRdb records a much larger clone's protein for this DNA, with a difference at residue 13 that likely arises from a read error; the protein given is the translation of the DNA. The DNA of the CDR3 is TGTGCCTGTGACACCAACCTACAAGGATGCCAAGGGAATCGGACCGATAAACTCATCTTT. Encoded protein: CACDTNLQGCQGNRTDKLIF. V is TRDV2 and J is TRDJ1, with D maybe TRDD2 (5 bases). Assignment of the J gene here rests on matching the DNA to germline, because TCRdb gives none. The V gene's germline CDR1 is GEAIGNYY and CDR2 EKD. The CDR3 is made up of 20 amino acids. The V and J ends lost 0 bases and 2 bases respectively, with 27 bases between them.

This clone was counted a few times. The amino acid sequence in TCRdb belongs to a much larger clone and departs from this DNA's translation at residue 15, likely a sequencing read error; the sequence shown is translated from the DNA. The chain couples TRDV2 to TRDJ1; 8 bases are a match to TRDD3. The J gene is absent in TCRdb and was assigned here via DNA matching to germline. The germline CDR1 and CDR2 sequences are GEAIGNYY and EKD. This CDR3 spans 18 amino acids. The CDR3, as DNA: TGTGCCTGTGACACCATCCTGGGGGACCCCCGGTACACCGATAGACTCATCTTT. This encodes CACDTILGDPRYTDRLIF.

This clone was detected ten times or more. This likely stems from a read error, as it lies one base from a far larger clone. This same CDR3 is encoded by further DNA sequences in the sample. The chain employs TRDV2 and TRDJ1; a weak D match, TRDD3 (5 bases). The J gene is not listed in TCRdb, so it was assigned here from a DNA match to germline. The CDR3 has 20 residues. V was trimmed by 0 bases and J by 0 bases, leaving 25 bases between them. CDR1 is GEAIGNYY and CDR2 is EKD in the germline V gene. The CDR3 bases are TGTGCCTGTGACACCTATGATGAGGAGCTGGGAGAGAGGTACACCGATAAACTCATCTTT. This encodes CACDTYDEELGERYTDKLIF.

There are a few counts of this clone. A far more abundant clone sits one base away, making this likely a read error. Other nucleotide sequences from this sample produce the same CDR3. J gene calling gave no result, while the V gene is TRDV2; TRDD3, the D gene given by the table, was not confirmed from the DNA. Germline V gives CDR1 GEAIGNYY, CDR2 EKD. The CDR3 is made up of 16 amino acids. The CDR3 nucleotides read TGTGCCTGTGACTCCGTACTGGGGGGAGGAACCGATAAACTCATTTTT. Its translation: CACDSVLGGGTDKLIF.

About this clone itself: With only one base between it and a far larger clone, this is likely a read error. The sample carries other DNA sequences with the same CDR3. The V call is TRDV2, the J call TRDJ1; tentatively, D is TRDD3 (5 bases). As TCRdb names no J gene, one was assigned here on the basis of a DNA match to germline. V was clipped by 1 base and J by 5 bases, with 25 bases between them. This CDR3 has 18 amino acids. Looked up from germline, CDR1 is GEAIGNYY and CDR2 is EKD. In DNA form, the CDR3 reads TGTGCCTGTGACACGGTAGGGGGTGTGCAAGGATATCCGGATAAACTCATCTTT. Amino acids: CACDTVGGVQGYPDKLIF.

To note about this clone: This likely reflects a read error, since a far larger clone is one base away. Other DNA sequences of this sample code for an identical CDR3. In DNA, the CDR3 is TGTGCCTGTGACACCACTCCCGTACTGGGGGATACTGCCACCGATAAACTAATCTTT. Translated: CACDTTPVLGDTATDKLIF. With the J gene uncalled, the V gene is TRDV2; the table calls TRDD3, which could not be checked here. Germline assignment: CDR1 GEAIGNYY and CDR2 EKD. CDR3 size: 19 residues.